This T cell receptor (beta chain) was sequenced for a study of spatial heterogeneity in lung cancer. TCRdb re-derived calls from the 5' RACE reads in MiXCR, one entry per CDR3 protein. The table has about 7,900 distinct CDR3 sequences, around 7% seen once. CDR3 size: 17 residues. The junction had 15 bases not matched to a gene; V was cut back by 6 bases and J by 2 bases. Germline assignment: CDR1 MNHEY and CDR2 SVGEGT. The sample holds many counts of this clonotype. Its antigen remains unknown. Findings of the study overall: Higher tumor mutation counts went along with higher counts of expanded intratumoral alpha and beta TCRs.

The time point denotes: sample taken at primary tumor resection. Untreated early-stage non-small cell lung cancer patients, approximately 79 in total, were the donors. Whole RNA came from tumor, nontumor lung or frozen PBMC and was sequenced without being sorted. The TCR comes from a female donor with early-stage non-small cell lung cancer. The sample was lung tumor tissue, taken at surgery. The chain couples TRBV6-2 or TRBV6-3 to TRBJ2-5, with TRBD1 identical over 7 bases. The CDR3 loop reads CASSPKLGTAPQETQYF. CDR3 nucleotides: TGTGCCAGCAGCCCCAAGCTAGGGACAGCTCCACAAGAGACCCAGTACTTC.